The sequence of this TCR beta chain was determined in a study of tissue T cells after allogeneic stem cell transplantation. Sequencing of TCRbeta CDR3 at survey depth gave sequences and template counts. TCRdb keeps only in-frame clones here, not all; method: immunoSEQ multiplex PCR. The sample contains more than 45,000 clones, 65% to 80% of which appear only once. Study outcomes and limitations: Motif-based clustering found tissue-specific repertoire signatures shared across patients, though few clones were shared. In patients and mice, blood and spleen missed much of tissue repertoire.

The germline CDR1 and CDR2 sequences are FNHDT and SITEND (reference sequence). The ends were cut back, 2 bases at V and 3 bases at J, with 7 bases in the middle. This CDR3 comprises 13 residues. Remarks on this clone: Its antigen is undetermined. The genes and germline here are from mouse. The DNA ends 1 residue before the CDR3 does, and the rest of the CDR3 is filled in from the germline J gene.

Sequenced sample: sorted cells pooled from one or two spleens. V is TRBV19 and J is TRBJ2-4, with D possibly being TRBD1 or TRBD2 (5 bases each). This receptor was identified in a pool of C57BL/6 mice in good health. CDR3 DNA, as far as it was read: TGTGCCAGCAGTATGGGGGAACAAAACACCTTGTAC. Amino acid sequence: CASSMGEQNTLY. The CDR3 in full is CASSMGEQNTLYF.